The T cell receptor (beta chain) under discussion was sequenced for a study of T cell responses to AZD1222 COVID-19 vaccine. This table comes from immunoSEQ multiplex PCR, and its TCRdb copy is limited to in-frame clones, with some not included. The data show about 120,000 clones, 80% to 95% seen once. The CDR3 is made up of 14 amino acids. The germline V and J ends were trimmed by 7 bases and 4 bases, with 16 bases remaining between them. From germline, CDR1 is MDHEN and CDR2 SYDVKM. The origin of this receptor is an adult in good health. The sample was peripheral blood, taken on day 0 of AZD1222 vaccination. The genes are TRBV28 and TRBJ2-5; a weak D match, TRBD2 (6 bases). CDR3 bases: TGTGCCAGCAAATTAGCGGTCGAGGGAGAGACCCAGTACTTC. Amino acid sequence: CASKLAVEGETQYF.